Each of the 2 T cell receptor beta chains below was sequenced from the same sample in a study of Graves' ophthalmopathy and Graves' hyperthyroidism. Investigators amplified TCR beta CDR3 regions from RNA transcripts. The first round was an RT-PCR with HTBI primers, and the second round was a multiplex PCR. Each CDR3 protein gets one entry after TCRdb re-called the multiplex PCR reads with MiXCR. The sample lists about 210,000 distinct CDR3 sequences; roughly 27% were seen once. The source material was peripheral blood. The receptor source for this set is a man aged 45 to 65 with Graves' ophthalmopathy.

The chain employs TRBV13 and TRBJ2-7, with TRBD2 identical over 8 bases. Germline CDR1 is PRHDT and CDR2 is FYEKMQ (reference sequence). The CDR3 has 13 residues. The V and J ends lost 5 bases and 6 bases, in that order; junction bases with no gene match: 6. CDR3 amino acids: CASSRGRSSEQYF. In nucleotides, the CDR3 is TGTGCCAGCAGCCGCGGGAGGTCTTCCGAGCAGTACTTC.

This clonotype came up many times. The CDR3 protein is CASSEWLEVLAKNIQYF. As DNA, the CDR3 is TGTGCCAGCAGTGAATGGTTGGAGGTTTTAGCCAAAAACATTCAGTACTTC. The V call is TRBV6-1, the J call TRBJ2-4, with D maybe TRBD2 (5 bases). Per the germline V gene, CDR1 is MNHNS and CDR2 is SASEGT. Deletions cut 2 bases from V and 0 bases from J, with 14 bases between. There are 17 residues in the CDR3.